The 15 T cell receptor beta chains below come from one sample, sequenced in a study of PD-L1 blockade in urothelial cancer. The assay was immunoSEQ multiplex PCR, and TCRdb's table has in-frame clones only and misses some. The sample gives approximately 46,000 clones, 70% to 90% of which show up once; 6% to 9% is in the top ten. The sequences come from PBMCs, collected around atezolizumab (anti-PD-L1) treatment. Source of these receptors: a man aged 55 to 70 with urothelial cancer.

V is TRBV29-1 and J is TRBJ2-3; TRBD2 agrees at 11 bases. CDR1 and CDR2 from the germline V gene are SQVTM and ANQGSEA. The CDR3 consists of 14 residues. V lost 4 bases, J lost 3 bases, and 3 bases stayed unmatched. DNA for the CDR3: TGCAGCGTTGTGACTAGCGGGAATACAGATACGCAGTATTTT. Translated, it gives CSVVTSGNTDTQYF.

The chain's CDR3 is CASRTSGGAWETQYF. The CDR3 DNA sequence: TGTGCCAGCAGAACTAGCGGGGGGGCCTGGGAGACCCAGTACTTC. J is TRBJ2-5 and V is TRBV6-5, with TRBD2 identical over 13 bases. Germline loops: CDR1 MNHEY, CDR2 SVGAGI. The V and J ends lost 6 bases and 5 bases, in that order; junction bases with no gene match: 6. The CDR3 is 15 residues long.

This clone has just one count. J is TRBJ2-2 and V is TRBV5-8, with D perhaps TRBD2 (6 bases). V dropped 6 bases and J dropped 3 bases, with 15 bases sitting between them. CDR3 size: 15 residues. Germline CDR1 SGHTS, CDR2 YDEGEE. CDR3: CASKGRGYDTGELFF. Here the CDR3 DNA reads TGTGCCAGCAAGGGGCGGGGCTACGACACCGGGGAGCTGTTTTTT.

In DNA form, the CDR3 reads TGTGCCAGCAGTTCCAGCCAGGGTAACTATGGCTACACCTTC. This encodes CASSSSQGNYGYTF. The V gene is TRBV27, the J gene TRBJ1-2; the D gene is possibly TRBD1 (5 bases). With 4 bases removed from V and 1 base from J, the gap between germline ends came to 10 bases. From germline, CDR1 is MNHEY and CDR2 SMNVEV (reference sequence). This CDR3 region has 14 residues.

This chain connects TRBV6-6 to TRBJ1-4; D is ambiguous. The V gene lost 0 bases and the J gene lost 7 bases, with 3 bases spanning the gap. Germline lookup yields CDR1 MNHNY and CDR2 SVGAGI (reference sequence). CDR3 length equals 12 residues. The CDR3 spells CASSYSSEKLFF. The CDR3 DNA reads TGTGCCAGCAGTTACTCGAGTGAAAAACTGTTTTTT.

J is TRBJ2-3 and V is TRBV5-1, with a tentative D call TRBD1 (6 bases). Germline V gives CDR1 SGHRS, CDR2 YFSETQ. This CDR3 has 15 residues. V lost 0 bases and J 0 bases, leaving 8 bases between the germline ends. CDR3 residues: CASSLGDISTDTQYF. CDR3 sequence (DNA): TGCGCCAGCAGCTTGGGGGACATTAGCACAGATACGCAGTATTTT.

This clone was seen only a few times. The V call is TRBV19, the J call TRBJ2-7, with D possibly matching TRBD1 (5 bases). This CDR3 has 14 residues. The V gene's germline CDR1 is LNHDA and CDR2 SQIVND (reference sequence). With 3 bases removed from V and 5 bases from J, the gap between germline ends came to 14 bases. The chain's CDR3 is CASSIRDARDEQYF. The CDR3 DNA reads TGTGCCAGTAGTATTCGCGACGCCAGGGACGAGCAGTACTTC.

The chain combines TRBV20-1 with TRBJ2-1; D perhaps matches TRBD2 (6 bases). CDR3 length equals 11 residues. The germline CDR1 and CDR2 sequences are DFQATT and SNEGSKA (reference sequence). Trimming cost V 1 base and J 11 bases, with 9 bases left between them. Written as DNA, the CDR3 is TGCAGTGCTAGAGGGAGGGTTAAGCAGTTCTTC. This sequence encodes CSARGRVKQFF.

This clone is labeled as medium-sized. The chain couples TRBV28 to TRBJ1-2, with a possible D match to TRBD1 (6 bases). Trimming removed 5 bases from V and 7 bases from J, with 17 bases in between. The CDR3 consists of 14 residues. Per germline, CDR1 MDHEN and CDR2 SYDVKM. This CDR3 is CASSANREVGGYTF. In nucleotides, the CDR3 is TGTGCCAGCAGTGCGAACAGGGAAGTTGGTGGCTACACCTTC.

This sequence joins TRBV10-1 and TRBJ2-7; D might be TRBD2 (5 bases). CDR3 size: 13 residues. The germline V gene encodes CDR1 WNHNN and CDR2 SYGVQD (reference sequence). Trimming cost V 0 bases and J 7 bases, with 10 bases left between them. CDR3 loop: CASSESGRGEQYF. CDR3 DNA: TGCGCCAGCAGTGAGTCGGGTCGGGGTGAGCAGTACTTC.

The chain uses TRBV6-6 and TRBJ1-1; TRBD1 might be the D (6 bases). V gave up 6 bases and J gave up 4 bases, with 18 bases separating them. The CDR3 runs 15 residues. Germline assignment: CDR1 MNHNY and CDR2 SVGAGI (reference sequence). The CDR3 is CASRPSQGGGTEAFF. The CDR3 region has the DNA TGTGCCAGCAGACCCTCGCAGGGAGGGGGCACTGAAGCTTTCTTT.

The chain recombines TRBV7-2 with TRBJ2-7, with TRBD2 matching over 8 bases. The CDR3 consists of 15 residues. Germline loops: CDR1 SGHTA, CDR2 FQGNSA. Losses at the gene ends were 5 bases for V and 4 bases for J; bases not matched to a gene: 10. The CDR3 protein is CASSPFGGGSYEQYF. In DNA form, the CDR3 reads TGTGCCAGCAGCCCCTTCGGGGGGGGGTCGTACGAGCAGTACTTC.

The chain has TRBV4-2 and TRBJ2-1; TRBD2 agrees at 10 bases. Trimming took 0 bases from V and 8 from J; bases not matched to a gene: 7. Per germline, CDR1 LGHNA and CDR2 YNFKEQ. This CDR3 contains 16 residues. CDR3 in DNA: TGTGCCAGCAGCCAAGACGGCACTAGCGGGGTATATGAGCAGTTCTTC. Protein sequence: CASSQDGTSGVYEQFF.

V gene TRBV19 combines with J gene TRBJ1-1, with a possible D match to TRBD1 (6 bases). The germline gives CDR1 LNHDA, CDR2 SQIVND (reference sequence). This CDR3 has 13 amino acids. Deletions cut 6 bases from V and 3 bases from J, with 11 bases between. CDR3 region: CASRLNRDTEAFF. CDR3 sequence (DNA): TGTGCCAGTAGACTTAACAGGGACACTGAAGCTTTCTTT.

In its sample, this clone was seen once. The chain links TRBV7-3 to TRBJ1-1; maybe TRBD1 (5 bases). The CDR3 totals 16 residues. The V end was cut by 2 bases, the J end by 0 bases, with 13 bases between. CDR1 and CDR2 from the germline V gene are SGHTA and FQGTGA. The CDR3 protein is CASSLFGRGVNTEAFF. CDR3 DNA sequence: TGTGCCAGCAGCTTATTTGGCCGGGGGGTGAACACTGAAGCTTTCTTT.